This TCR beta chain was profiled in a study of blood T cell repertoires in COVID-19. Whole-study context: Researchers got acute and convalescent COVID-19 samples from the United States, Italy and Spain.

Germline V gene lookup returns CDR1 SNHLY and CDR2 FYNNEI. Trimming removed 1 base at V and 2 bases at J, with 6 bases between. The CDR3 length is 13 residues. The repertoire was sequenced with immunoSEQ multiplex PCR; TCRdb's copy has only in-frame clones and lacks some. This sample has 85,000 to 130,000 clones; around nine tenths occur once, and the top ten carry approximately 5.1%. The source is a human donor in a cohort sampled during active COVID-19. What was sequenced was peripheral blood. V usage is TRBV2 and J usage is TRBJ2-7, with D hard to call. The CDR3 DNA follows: TGTGCCAGCAGTGAAGGTCTTCCCTACGAGCAGTACTTC. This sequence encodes CASSEGLPYEQYF.